This T cell receptor beta chain originates from a study of blood T cell repertoires in COVID-19. Study overall: Spain, Italy and the United States supplied samples that represented acute and convalescent COVID-19. PBMCs, B-cell-depleted T cells, or T cells provided the cDNA or gDNA that made up the material.

Germline V gene lookup returns CDR1 KGHSH and CDR2 LQKENI. CDR3 length: 17 residues. V was pared by 3 bases and J by 8 bases, with 23 bases between. As originally analysed: Reference gene primer amplification gave nucleated cell count estimates. Sequenced by immunoSEQ multiplex PCR; TCRdb stores in-frame clones only, minus some. The V and J calls and the clone size are those of that table, but D and trimming were determined from the DNA. The table has 65,000 or so clones, over 75% seen once. The sequence was collected from a man older than 75 with acute or convalescent COVID-19. The chain joins TRBV18 to TRBJ2-1, with a possible D match to TRBD2 (8 bases). Input material: peripheral blood. In DNA, the CDR3 is TGTGCCAGCTCACCCTCCCCGGGAGGGGGCCCACGGGATGAGCAGTTCTTC. Protein product: CASSPSPGGGPRDEQFF.